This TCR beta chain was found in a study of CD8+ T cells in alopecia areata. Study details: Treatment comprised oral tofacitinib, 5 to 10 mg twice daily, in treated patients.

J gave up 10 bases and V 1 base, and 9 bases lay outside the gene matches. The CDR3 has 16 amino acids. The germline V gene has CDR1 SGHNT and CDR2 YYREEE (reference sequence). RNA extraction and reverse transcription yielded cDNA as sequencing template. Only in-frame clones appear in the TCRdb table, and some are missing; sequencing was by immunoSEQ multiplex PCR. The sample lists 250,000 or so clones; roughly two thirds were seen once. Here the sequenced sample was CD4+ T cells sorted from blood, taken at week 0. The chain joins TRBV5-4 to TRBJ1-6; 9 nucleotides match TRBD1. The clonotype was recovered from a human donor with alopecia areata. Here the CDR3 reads CASSLLRDRVSSPLHF. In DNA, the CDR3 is TGTGCCAGCAGCTTGCTCAGGGACAGGGTTTCCTCACCCCTCCACTTT.